This T cell receptor beta chain originates from a study of cytomegalovirus exposure and HLA in healthy donors. This clone turned up a few times. Its antigen is unidentified. With 1 base clipped from V and 7 bases from J, the junction kept 10 bases outside the gene matches. The CDR3 sequence is 15 residues long. Germline CDR1 is SGHTA and CDR2 is FQGNSA. Broader study findings: Presence/absence results assume similar sequencing depth per donor, which may not hold.

The PCR was carried out with 60 Vbeta primers and 13 Jbeta primers. In the authors' methods: Roughly 11 million of the about 80 million unique TCR beta chains counted in a later analysis were shared. Sequencing used immunoSEQ multiplex PCR; TCRdb keeps in-frame clones, though not all of them. The V and J calls and clone size were taken over from that table, and D and trimming were inferred from the DNA. The data show some 150,000 clones, about three quarters seen once. The TCR comes from a female donor in good health and CMV-seronegative. Sample: PBMCs. The V and J genes are TRBV7-2 and TRBJ2-7; 7 bases fit TRBD1. The CDR3, as DNA: TGTGCCAGCAGCTTAGGGATAGGGGGCGAGGAGGAGCAGTACTTC. It translates to CASSLGIGGEEEQYF.